The 4 T cell receptor beta chains reported below all come from one sample, sequenced in a study of cytomegalovirus exposure and HLA in healthy donors. In the PCR, 60 Vbeta and 13 Jbeta primers were used. Here immunoSEQ multiplex PCR was the method, and the copy in TCRdb shows in-frame clones only, minus some. The table includes approximately 190,000 clones, around 82% detected once. Sequencing was carried out using PBMCs. The source of these receptors is a woman aged 25 to 45 in good health and CMV-seropositive.

CDR3 DNA: TGCGCCAGCAGCCACCCGGACGGGGGGCGGAACACTGAAGCTTTCTTT. Its translation: CASSHPDGGRNTEAFF. The chain joins TRBV4-1 to TRBJ1-1; possible D gene TRBD1, 6 bases. Germline V lookup: CDR1 MGHRA, CDR2 YSYEKL. V lost 3 bases to trimming and J lost 1 base, with 15 bases between them. The CDR3 spans 16 residues.

The chain uses TRBV19 and TRBJ2-2; TRBD2 matches 7 bases. The CDR3 has 10 amino acids. J gave up 7 bases and V 10 bases, and 0 bases lay outside the gene matches. Germline assignment: CDR1 LNHDA and CDR2 SQIVND (reference sequence). CDR3 amino acids: CATGGGELFF. CDR3 nucleotides: TGTGCCACGGGGGGCGGGGAGCTGTTTTTT.

The DNA of the CDR3 is TGTGCCTGGAGTTCCCTAGGGGTTTCTGGAAACACCATATATTTT. It is translated as CAWSSLGVSGNTIYF. The chain joins TRBV30 to TRBJ1-3; D is possibly TRBD1 (5 bases). The CDR3 has 15 residues. The V end was cut by 2 bases, the J end by 1 base, with 12 bases between. Germline V gene sequence: CDR1 GTSNPN, CDR2 SVGIG (reference sequence).

The rearrangement joins TRBV9 to TRBJ2-1, with TRBD2 matching over 8 bases. The CDR3 spans 16 residues. The V gene end was trimmed by 4 bases and the J gene end by 3 bases; junction bases not matched to a gene: 9. Germline V gene lookup returns CDR1 SGDLS and CDR2 YYNGEE. The CDR3 DNA reads TGTGCCAGCAGCCCCCACTTAGCGGGGTTCTACAATGAGCAGTTCTTC. Translation gives CASSPHLAGFYNEQFF.